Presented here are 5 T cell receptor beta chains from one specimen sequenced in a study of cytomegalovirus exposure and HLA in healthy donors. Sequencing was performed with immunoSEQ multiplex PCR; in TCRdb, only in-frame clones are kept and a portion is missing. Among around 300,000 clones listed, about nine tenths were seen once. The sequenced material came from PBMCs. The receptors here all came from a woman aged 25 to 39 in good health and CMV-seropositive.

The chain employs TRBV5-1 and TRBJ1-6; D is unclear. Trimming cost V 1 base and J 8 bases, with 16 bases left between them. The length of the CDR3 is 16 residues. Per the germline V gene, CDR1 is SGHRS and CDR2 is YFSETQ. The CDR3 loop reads CASSLSAAGADSPLHF. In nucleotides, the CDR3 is TGCGCCAGCAGCTTGTCGGCGGCAGGAGCGGATTCACCCCTCCACTTT.

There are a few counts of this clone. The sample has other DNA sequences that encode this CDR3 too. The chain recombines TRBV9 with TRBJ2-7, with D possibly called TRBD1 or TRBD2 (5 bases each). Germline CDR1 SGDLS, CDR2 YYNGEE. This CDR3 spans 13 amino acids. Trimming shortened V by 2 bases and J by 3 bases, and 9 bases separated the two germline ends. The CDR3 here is CASSVGVGYEQYF. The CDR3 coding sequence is TGTGCCAGCAGCGTGGGGGTGGGCTACGAGCAGTACTTC.

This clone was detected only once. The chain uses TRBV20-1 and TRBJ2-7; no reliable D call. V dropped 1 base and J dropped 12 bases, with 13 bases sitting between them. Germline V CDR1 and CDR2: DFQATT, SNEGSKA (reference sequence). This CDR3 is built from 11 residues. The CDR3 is CSARVSQSLYF. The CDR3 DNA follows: TGCAGTGCTAGAGTATCACAGTCCTTGTACTTC.

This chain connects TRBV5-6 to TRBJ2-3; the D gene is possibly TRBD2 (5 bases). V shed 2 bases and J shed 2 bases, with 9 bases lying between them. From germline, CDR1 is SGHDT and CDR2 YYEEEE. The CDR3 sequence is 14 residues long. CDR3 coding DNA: TGTGCCAGCAGCTTAGCCGGGAACACAGATACGCAGTATTTT. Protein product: CASSLAGNTDTQYF.

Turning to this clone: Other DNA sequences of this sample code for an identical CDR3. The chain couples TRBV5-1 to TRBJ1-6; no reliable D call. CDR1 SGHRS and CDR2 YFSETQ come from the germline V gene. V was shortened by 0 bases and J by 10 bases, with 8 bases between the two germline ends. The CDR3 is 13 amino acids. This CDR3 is CASSLAGRSPLHF. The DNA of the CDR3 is TGCGCCAGCAGCTTGGCGGGTAGGTCACCCCTCCACTTT.